The clone carrying this T cell receptor beta chain was recorded a few times. Its antigen is unidentified. TCRdb passed the RT-PCR reads through MiXCR, listing each CDR3 protein once. The sample includes approximately 230,000 distinct CDR3 sequences, more than 10% seen only once; the top ten take 7.8%. The data derive from a study of response to subunit inactivated influenza vaccine. Overall study findings and caveats: The authors put forward the suggestion that each seasonal influenza vaccination may bring in only a limited number of new T cells.

The sample was non-naive T cells sorted from PBMCs, taken about 14 days before vaccination. The sequence was obtained from a man over 45 who received an inactivated influenza vaccine.

The CDR3, as DNA: TGCAGTGCTTTTCAGGCCGAAGCTTTCTTT. Translation gives CSAFQAEAFF. V usage is TRBV20-1 and J usage is TRBJ1-1; no firm D call. V lost 5 bases, J lost 8 bases, and 9 bases lay in between. Germline values: CDR1 DFQATT, CDR2 SNEGSKA (reference sequence). CDR3 length: 10 residues.